The 25 T cell receptor beta chains presented below share a single source sample, sequenced in a study of cytomegalovirus exposure and HLA in healthy donors. This PCR relied on a set of 60 Vbeta primers and 13 Jbeta primers. Assay used: immunoSEQ multiplex PCR; TCRdb lists only in-frame clones, some missing. Here the sample spans 100,000 to 150,000 clones, around 77% being singletons. The sequenced sample consisted of PBMCs. Receptor source: a woman aged 40 to 49 in good health and CMV-seropositive.

The V gene is TRBV5-1, the J gene TRBJ1-4, with 8 bases fitting TRBD1. With V trimmed by 4 bases and J by 5 bases, 4 bases remained unmatched. Germline V gene lookup returns CDR1 SGHRS and CDR2 YFSETQ. The CDR3 sequence is 14 residues long. As DNA, the CDR3 is TGCGCCAGCAGCCTAAGGACAGGGAATGAAAAACTGTTTTTT. Translating gives CASSLRTGNEKLFF.

The chain joins TRBV7-8 to TRBJ2-3; 12 nucleotides line up with TRBD2. Germline V gene sequence: CDR1 SGHVS, CDR2 FQNEAQ. Unmatched junction bases numbered 12, after V lost 2 bases and J lost 6 bases. The CDR3 covers 18 residues. The chain's CDR3 is CASSLRVLRLAGDDTQYF. The CDR3 bases are TGTGCCAGCAGCTTAAGGGTGCTTAGACTAGCGGGAGATGATACGCAGTATTTT.

The chain uses TRBV28 and TRBJ1-2; 8 bases are a match to TRBD1. This CDR3 has 15 amino acids. The junction had 9 bases not matched to a gene; V was cut back by 4 bases and J by 5 bases. Per the germline V gene, CDR1 is MDHEN and CDR2 is SYDVKM. The CDR3 sequence: CASSSSDRGWYGYTF. CDR3 nucleotides: TGTGCCAGCAGTTCCTCCGACAGGGGTTGGTATGGCTACACCTTC.

This clone appeared a few times. The chain links TRBV6-1 to TRBJ2-1, with 8 bases fitting TRBD2. The CDR3 is 16 amino acids. The germline V gene encodes CDR1 MNHNS and CDR2 SASEGT. Trimming took 3 bases from V and 0 from J; bases not matched to a gene: 4. This CDR3 is CASSETSASSYNEQFF. The CDR3 DNA reads as TGTGCCAGCAGTGAGACTAGCGCGAGCTCCTACAATGAGCAGTTCTTC.

CDR3 bases: TGTGCCAGCAGTTCCTTAGGGGCAAGAGCCTACAATGAGCAGTTCTTC. Its translation: CASSSLGARAYNEQFF. The V and J genes are TRBV28 and TRBJ2-1; a possible D gene is TRBD1 (5 bases). The CDR3 runs 16 residues. CDR1 and CDR2 (germline): MDHEN, SYDVKM. Trimming stripped 4 bases from V and 2 bases from J, with 15 bases between.

V gene TRBV2 combines with J gene TRBJ1-4, with D perhaps TRBD1 (5 bases). Germline assignment: CDR1 SNHLY and CDR2 FYNNEI. The CDR3 is 14 residues long. The germline V and J ends were trimmed by 6 bases and 8 bases, with 16 bases remaining between them. DNA for the CDR3: TGTGCCAGCAGGATCGGGACGGAGGGGGAAAAACTGTTTTTT. Its translation: CASRIGTEGEKLFF.

This clone was counted only a few times. The chain's CDR3 is CASSLVIRVEGTNEKLFF. In nucleotides, the CDR3 is TGTGCCAGCAGCTTAGTCATCCGGGTGGAGGGAACTAATGAAAAACTGTTTTTT. The chain is built from TRBV7-8 and TRBJ1-4; unclear D gene. Trimming removed 1 base from V and 1 base from J, with 16 bases in between. CDR3 length equals 18 residues. The germline gives CDR1 SGHVS, CDR2 FQNEAQ. The variable domain in full, completed from reference TRBV7-8 and TRBJ1-4, reads GAGVSQSPRYKVAKRGQDVALRCDPISGHVSLFWYQQALGQGPEFLTYFQNEAQLDKSGLPSDRFFAERPEGSVSTLKIQRTQQEDSAVYLCASSLVIRVEGTNEKLFFGSGTQLSVL.

The CDR3 DNA is TGTGCCAGCAGCATAGGGACACCCGAGCAGTACTTC. As protein: CASSIGTPEQYF. The rearrangement links TRBV5-5 to TRBJ2-7; D is possibly TRBD1 (6 bases). With 4 bases removed from V and 6 bases from J, the gap between germline ends came to 11 bases. Germline-derived CDR1 and CDR2 are SGHKS and YYEKEE (reference sequence). The CDR3 consists of 12 residues. Looking up the rest from reference TRBV5-5 and TRBJ2-7 gives the full variable domain: DAGVTQSPTHLIKTRGQQVTLRCSPISGHKSVSWYQQVLGQGPQFIFQYYEKEERGRGNFPDRFSARQFPNYSSELNVNALLLGDSALYLCASSIGTPEQYFGPGTRLTVT.

This sequence joins TRBV27 and TRBJ2-1; D uncertain. CDR1 MNHEY and CDR2 SMNVEV come from the germline V gene (reference sequence). The CDR3 runs 15 residues. The V end was cut by 5 bases, the J end by 2 bases, with 13 bases between. DNA of the CDR3: TGTGCCAGCAGTATTCTATCGGGTCCCTACAATGAGCAGTTCTTC. It yields the protein CASSILSGPYNEQFF.

This chain connects TRBV5-1 to TRBJ2-3; D remains ambiguous. Between the trimmed V and J ends, which lost 5 bases and 0 bases, there was a span of 13 bases. This CDR3 contains 15 residues. Germline V gene sequence: CDR1 SGHRS, CDR2 YFSETQ. Here the CDR3 DNA reads TGCGCCAGCAGTCAAGACGGGTTCAGCACAGATACGCAGTATTTT. This sequence encodes CASSQDGFSTDTQYF. Looking up the rest from reference TRBV5-1 and TRBJ2-3 gives the full variable domain: KAGVTQTPRYLIKTRGQQVTLSCSPISGHRSVSWYQQTPGQGLQFLFEYFSETQRNKGNFPGRFSGRQFSNSRSEMNVSTLELGDSALYLCASSQDGFSTDTQYFGPGTRLTVL.

J is TRBJ2-5 and V is TRBV28, with TRBD2 matching over 13 bases. The tail of the sequence fits TRBJ2-7 better, so the J call may be wrong. Germline V gene data show CDR1 as MDHEN and CDR2 as SYDVKM. The CDR3 is 19 residues long. CDR3 bases: TGTGCCAGCACTTTGGGCAGGTCGGGACTAGCGGGGAGTAGGGGCGAGCAGTACTTC. This codes for CASTLGRSGLAGSRGEQYF.

The chain employs TRBV11-2 and TRBJ1-1; 7 positions agree with TRBD1. Germline assignment: CDR1 SGHAT and CDR2 FQNNGV. V trimming: 1 base; J trimming: 0 bases; junction bases outside the gene matches: 5. The CDR3 has 16 amino acids. As DNA, the CDR3 is TGTGCCAGCAGCTTAGGAGACAGGGTCATGAACACTGAAGCTTTCTTT. Encoded protein: CASSLGDRVMNTEAFF.

The chain links TRBV2 to TRBJ1-1; 7 bases are a match to TRBD1. Germline assignment: CDR1 SNHLY and CDR2 FYNNEI. V shed 4 bases and J 6 bases; nucleotides not matched to a gene: 8. The length of the CDR3 is 14 residues. DNA of the CDR3: TGTGCCAGCAGTGCAACAGGGGTAGTTCCTGAAGCTTTCTTT. Its protein product is CASSATGVVPEAFF.

The V call is TRBV19, the J call TRBJ2-1, with 10 bases lining up with TRBD2. The germline gives CDR1 LNHDA, CDR2 SQIVND (reference sequence). CDR3 length equals 13 residues. The trim removed 5 bases at V and 6 bases at J, leaving 1 base unmatched. This chain's CDR3 is CASSVAGGNEQFF. CDR3 nucleotide sequence: TGTGCCAGTAGTGTAGCGGGAGGCAATGAGCAGTTCTTC.

This sequence joins TRBV29-1 and TRBJ1-2; D ambiguous. CDR1 is SQVTM, CDR2 ANQGSEA, per germline. This CDR3 region has 11 residues. Trimming stripped 4 bases from V and 8 bases from J, with 11 bases between. The CDR3 loop is CSVVSGVGYTF. As DNA, the CDR3 is TGCAGCGTTGTATCCGGAGTCGGCTACACCTTC.

This clone is a singleton in its sample. The chain is built from TRBV27 and TRBJ2-1; D is possibly TRBD2 (5 bases). The V end lost 7 bases, the J end lost 7 bases, and 14 bases lay between the germline ends. CDR1 and CDR2 from the germline V gene are MNHEY and SMNVEV (reference sequence). This CDR3 contains 13 residues. The CDR3 DNA sequence: TGTGCCAGCAAGTTTGGCCGCGGGAATGAGCAGTTCTTC. It encodes CASKFGRGNEQFF.

The V call is TRBV5-1, the J call TRBJ2-1; 7 nucleotides match TRBD1. Germline CDR1 and CDR2: SGHRS and YFSETQ. The CDR3 spans 16 residues. The junction had 18 bases not matched to a gene; V was cut back by 7 bases and J by 8 bases. CDR3 region: CASQLVRTGDIDEQFF. The DNA for the CDR3 is TGCGCCAGCCAGCTTGTTAGGACAGGCGATATCGATGAGCAGTTCTTC.

This clone has just one count. CDR3 residues: CASSQVGPGNTEAFF. Written as DNA, the CDR3 is TGCGCCAGCAGCCAAGTGGGGCCGGGCAACACTGAAGCTTTCTTT. The rearrangement joins TRBV4-1 to TRBJ1-1, with D maybe TRBD1 (5 bases). Per the germline V gene, CDR1 is MGHRA and CDR2 is YSYEKL. V was shortened by 1 base and J by 2 bases, with 11 bases between the two germline ends. CDR3 length: 15 amino acids.

This chain uses TRBV7-2 with TRBJ2-3, with 12 nucleotides matching TRBD2. The germline gives CDR1 SGHTA, CDR2 FQGNSA. Trimming removed 5 bases from V and 15 bases from J; junction bases left unmatched: 9. CDR3 length: 13 amino acids. The DNA for the CDR3 is TGTGCCAGCAGCATACTCGGACTAGCGGGAAAATATTTT. This sequence encodes CASSILGLAGKYF. Based on the CDR3 plus reference TRBV7-2 and TRBJ2-3, the full variable domain is GAGVSQSPSNKVTEKGKDVELRCDPISGHTALYWYRQSLGQGLEFLIYFQGNSAPDKSGLPSDRFSAERTGGSVSTLTIQRTQQEDSAVYLCASSILGLAGKYFGPGTRLTVL.

The chain combines TRBV28 with TRBJ1-5; D is undetermined. CDR1 and CDR2 from the germline V gene are MDHEN and SYDVKM. Deletions cut 5 bases from V and 2 bases from J, with 13 bases between. CDR3 length: 15 amino acids. The CDR3 DNA reads as TGTGCCAGCAGTACCCGCCTCGGGGGCAATCAGCCCCAGCATTTT. It codes for CASSTRLGGNQPQHF.

The count of this clone is one. CDR3 amino acids: CASSRYSKETQYF. CDR3 coding DNA: TGTGCCAGCAGCCGATACTCAAAGGAGACCCAGTACTTC. The rearrangement links TRBV7-8 to TRBJ2-5, with D unresolved. Germline lookup yields CDR1 SGHVS and CDR2 FQNEAQ. This CDR3 has 13 amino acids. The V end lost 5 bases, the J end lost 5 bases, and 12 bases lay between the germline ends.

The V gene is TRBV7-9, the J gene TRBJ2-1; D might be TRBD2 (6 bases). Deletions cut 1 base from V and 5 bases from J, with 15 bases between. Germline loops: CDR1 SEHNR, CDR2 FQNEAQ (reference sequence). The CDR3 contains 16 residues. DNA of the CDR3: TGTGCCAGCAGCTTAGAAACTTTAGCGGTCCACAATGAGCAGTTCTTC. Protein product: CASSLETLAVHNEQFF.

The chain combines TRBV6-6 with TRBJ1-5; 7 positions agree with TRBD1. Germline loops: CDR1 MNHNY, CDR2 SVGAGI (reference sequence). This CDR3 is 14 amino acids long. The V and J ends lost 2 bases and 7 bases, in that order; junction bases with no gene match: 5. CDR3 in DNA: TGTGCCAGCAGTTACCAGGGGGTGCGCCAGCCCCAGCATTTT. Its protein is CASSYQGVRQPQHF.

The CDR3 is CASSYQQGQGGYTF. The CDR3 DNA reads as TGTGCCAGCAGCTACCAACAGGGGCAAGGAGGCTACACCTTC. The chain couples TRBV7-9 to TRBJ1-2; 7 bases are shared with TRBD1. The CDR3 sequence is 14 residues long. Germline trimming cut 4 bases from V and 8 bases from J; bases unmatched to any gene: 10. Germline V gives CDR1 SEHNR, CDR2 FQNEAQ (reference sequence). Using reference TRBV7-9 and TRBJ1-2 for the parts outside the CDR3, the full variable domain is DTGVSQNPRHKITKRGQNVTFRCDPISEHNRLYWYRQTLGQGPEFLTYFQNEAQLEKSRLLSDRFSAERPKGSFSTLEIQRTEQGDSAMYLCASSYQQGQGGYTFGSGTRLTVV.

V gene TRBV6-1 combines with J gene TRBJ2-2, with D uncertain. The V and J ends lost 5 bases and 1 base respectively, with 8 bases between them. This CDR3 is 14 amino acids long. Germline lookup yields CDR1 MNHNS and CDR2 SASEGT. CDR3 residues: CASSRQLNTGELFF. The CDR3 DNA follows: TGTGCCAGCAGTCGTCAGTTGAACACCGGGGAGCTGTTTTTT.